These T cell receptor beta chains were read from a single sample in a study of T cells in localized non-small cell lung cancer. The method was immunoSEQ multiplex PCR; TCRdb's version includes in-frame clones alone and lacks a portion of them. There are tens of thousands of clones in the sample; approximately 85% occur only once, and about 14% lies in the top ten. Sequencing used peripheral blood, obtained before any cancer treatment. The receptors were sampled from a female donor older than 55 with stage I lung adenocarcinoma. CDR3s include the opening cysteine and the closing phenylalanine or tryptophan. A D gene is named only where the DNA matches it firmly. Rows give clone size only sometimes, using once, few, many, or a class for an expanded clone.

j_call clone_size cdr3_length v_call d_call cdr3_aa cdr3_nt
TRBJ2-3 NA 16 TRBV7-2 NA CASSLALGAYADTQYF TGTGCCAGCAGCTTAGCGCTGGGGGCGTATGCAGATACGCAGTATTTT
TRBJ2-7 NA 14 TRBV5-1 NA CASSPAGTAREQYF TGCGCCAGCAGCCCCGCCGGGACCGCACGAGAGCAGTACTTC
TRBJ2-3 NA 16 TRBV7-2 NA CASSLTRARGTDTQYF TGTGCCAGCAGCTTAACGAGGGCACGGGGCACAGATACGCAGTATTTT
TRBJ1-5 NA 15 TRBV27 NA CASSLYHSSNQPQHF TGTGCCAGCAGTTTATACCACAGTTCCAATCAGCCCCAGCATTTT
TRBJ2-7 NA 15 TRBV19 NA CASSIGGPYSYEQYF TGTGCCAGTAGTATTGGGGGGCCCTACTCCTACGAGCAGTACTTC
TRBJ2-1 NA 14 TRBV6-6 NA CASSYTNTGNEQFF TGTGCCAGCAGTTACACCAATACAGGGAATGAGCAGTTCTTC
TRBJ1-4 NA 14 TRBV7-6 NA CASSLQGVGEKLFF TGTGCCAGCAGCTTACAGGGCGTTGGGGAAAAACTGTTTTTT
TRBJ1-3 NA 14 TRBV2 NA CASSQKWADNTIYF TGTGCCAGCAGCCAAAAATGGGCAGACAACACCATATATTTT
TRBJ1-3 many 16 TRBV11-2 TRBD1 CASSSLQGAVGNTIYF TGTGCCAGCAGCAGCCTCCAGGGGGCGGTTGGAAACACCATATATTTT
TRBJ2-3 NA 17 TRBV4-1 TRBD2 CASSQGPGGGAVDTQYF TGCGCCAGCAGCCAAGGTCCCGGCGGGGGGGCTGTAGATACGCAGTATTTT
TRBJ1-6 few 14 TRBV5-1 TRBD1 CASSVGTGASPLHF TGCGCCAGCAGCGTGGGGACAGGAGCTTCACCCCTCCACTTT
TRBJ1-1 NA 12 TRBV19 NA CASSIVNAEAFF TGTGCCAGTAGTATAGTGAACGCTGAAGCTTTCTTT
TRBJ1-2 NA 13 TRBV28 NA CASSLNPDYGYTF TGTGCCAGCAGTTTAAACCCCGACTATGGCTACACCTTC
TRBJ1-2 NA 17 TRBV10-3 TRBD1 CAISGRTGGVGGYGYTF TGTGCCATCAGTGGGCGGACAGGGGGAGTTGGTGGCTATGGCTACACCTTC
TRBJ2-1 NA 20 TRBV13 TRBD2 CASSPVGVGTSGRSTKEQFF TGTGCCAGCAGCCCAGTTGGGGTTGGGACTAGCGGGAGGTCCACTAAGGAGCAGTTCTTC
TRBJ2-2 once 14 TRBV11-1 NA CASSLNYGSGELFF TGTGCCAGCAGCTTAAATTATGGTTCCGGGGAGCTGTTTTTT
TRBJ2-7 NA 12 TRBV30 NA CAWSRRVTEQYF TGTGCCTGGAGTCGCAGGGTGACCGAGCAGTACTTC
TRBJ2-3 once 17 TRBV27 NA CASSTKRETTYTDTQYF TGTGCCAGCAGTACAAAGAGGGAGACTACCTACACAGATACGCAGTATTTT
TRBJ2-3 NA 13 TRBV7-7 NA CASSSQGLGTQYF TGTGCTAGCAGCTCCCAGGGCCTAGGGACGCAGTATTTT
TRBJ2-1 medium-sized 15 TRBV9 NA CASSPRAPSYNEQFF TGTGCCAGCAGTCCCAGGGCCCCTTCCTACAATGAGCAGTTCTTC
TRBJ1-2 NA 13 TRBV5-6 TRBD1 CASRGQGANGYTF TGTGCCAGCAGGGGACAGGGGGCCAATGGCTACACCTTC
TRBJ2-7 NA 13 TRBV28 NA CASSSSLSYEQYF TGTGCCAGCAGTTCTAGTCTCTCCTACGAGCAGTACTTC
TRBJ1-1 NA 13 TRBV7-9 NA CASSLEQNTEAFF TGTGCCAGCAGCTTAGAACAGAACACTGAAGCTTTCTTT
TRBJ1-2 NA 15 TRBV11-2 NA CASSLVRGPRDSPVF TGTGCCAGCAGCTTAGTCCGAGGCCCGCGAGACAGCCCTGTCTTC
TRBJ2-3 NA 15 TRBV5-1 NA CASSLGLVGTDTQYF TGCGCCAGCAGCTTGGGGCTAGTCGGCACAGATACGCAGTATTTT
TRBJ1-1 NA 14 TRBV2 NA CASVAWTENTEAFF TGTGCCAGCGTTGCATGGACGGAAAACACTGAAGCTTTCTTT
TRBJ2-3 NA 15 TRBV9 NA CASSVVGGFTDTQYF TGTGCCAGCAGCGTAGTGGGCGGCTTCACAGATACGCAGTATTTT
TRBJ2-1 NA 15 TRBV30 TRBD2 CAWSRGTSGINEQFF TGTGCCTGGAGTAGAGGGACTAGCGGGATTAATGAGCAGTTCTTC
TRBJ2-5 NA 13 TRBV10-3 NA CATGGQSKGTQYF TGTGCCACAGGAGGGCAGAGCAAAGGGACCCAGTACTTC
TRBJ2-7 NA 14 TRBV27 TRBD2 CASSGLAGSYEQYF TGTGCCAGCTCGGGACTAGCGGGTTCCTACGAGCAGTACTTC
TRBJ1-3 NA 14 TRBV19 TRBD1 CASGDRILGNTIYF TGTGCCAGCGGGGACAGAATTCTCGGAAACACCATATATTTT
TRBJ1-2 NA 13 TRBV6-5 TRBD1 CASSRQGKQGYTF TGTGCCAGCAGTCGACAGGGGAAGCAAGGCTACACCTTC